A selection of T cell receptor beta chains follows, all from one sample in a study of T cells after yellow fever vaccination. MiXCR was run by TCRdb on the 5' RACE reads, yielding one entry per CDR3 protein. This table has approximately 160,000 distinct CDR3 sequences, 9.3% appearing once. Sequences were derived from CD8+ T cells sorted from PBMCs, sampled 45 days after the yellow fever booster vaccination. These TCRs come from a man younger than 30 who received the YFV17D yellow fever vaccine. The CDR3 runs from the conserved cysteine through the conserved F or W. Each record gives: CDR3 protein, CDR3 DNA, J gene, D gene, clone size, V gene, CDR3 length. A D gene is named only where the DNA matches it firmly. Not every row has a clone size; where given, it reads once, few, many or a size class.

CDR3: CSARDRGAPYEQYF
DNA: TGCAGTGCTAGAGATCGGGGGGCGCCCTACGAGCAGTACTTC
J: TRBJ2-7
D: .
size: .
V: TRBV20-1
length: 14

CDR3: CASSAGNTIYF
DNA: TGTGCCAGCAGCGCCGGTAACACCATATATTTT
J: TRBJ1-3
D: .
size: .
V: TRBV7-6
length: 11

CDR3: CASSFRLASEIQYF
DNA: TGTGCCAGCAGCTTTAGGTTGGCTAGCGAGATCCAGTACTTC
J: TRBJ2-5
D: .
size: .
V: TRBV7-2
length: 14

CDR3: CASSEYGSTEAFF
DNA: TGTGCCAGCAGTGAATATGGGTCCACTGAAGCTTTCTTT
J: TRBJ1-1
D: .
size: .
V: TRBV25-1
length: 13

CDR3: CASSQDSRVGEKLFF
DNA: TGCGCCAGCAGCCAAGATTCCAGGGTTGGTGAAAAACTGTTTTTT
J: TRBJ1-4
D: .
size: few
V: TRBV4-1
length: 15

CDR3: CAPWTGWFSSYEQYF
DNA: TGTGCCCCCTGGACAGGGTGGTTTAGCTCCTACGAGCAGTACTTC
J: TRBJ2-7
D: TRBD1
size: .
V: TRBV6-4
length: 15

CDR3: CASLSGTGELFF
DNA: TGTGCCAGCCTTTCGGGGACCGGGGAGCTGTTTTTT
J: TRBJ2-2
D: .
size: many
V: TRBV7-9
length: 12

CDR3: CASSLGAPEAFF
DNA: TGTGCCAGCAGCTTAGGGGCGCCTGAAGCTTTCTTT
J: TRBJ1-1
D: .
size: few
V: TRBV7-9
length: 12

CDR3: CASSLYRISYNEQFF
DNA: TGCGCCAGCAGCTTGTATCGAATTTCCTACAATGAGCAGTTCTTC
J: TRBJ2-1
D: .
size: many
V: TRBV5-1
length: 15

CDR3: CASSRPAGGHEQFF
DNA: TGTGCCAGCAGCCGCCCAGCGGGGGGACATGAGCAGTTCTTC
J: TRBJ2-1
D: TRBD2
size: few
V: TRBV25-1
length: 14

CDR3: CASRQPQAEAFF
DNA: TGTGCCAGTAGACAACCACAGGCTGAAGCTTTCTTT
J: TRBJ1-1
D: .
size: .
V: TRBV19
length: 12

CDR3: CASSHLSRGRENTEAFF
DNA: TGCGCCAGCAGCCACCTCTCGCGGGGGAGAGAGAACACTGAAGCTTTCTTT
J: TRBJ1-1
D: .
size: .
V: TRBV4-1
length: 17

CDR3: CASSQQFSPLHF
DNA: TGCGCCAGCAGCCAACAGTTTTCACCCCTCCACTTT
J: TRBJ1-6
D: .
size: many
V: TRBV4-1
length: 12

CDR3: CASSLAVALGDGYTF
DNA: TGTGCCAGCAGCTTAGCTGTGGCCCTCGGTGATGGCTACACCTTC
J: TRBJ1-2
D: .
size: few
V: TRBV7-9
length: 15

CDR3: CASSLLPGPPYEQYF
DNA: TGCGCCAGCAGCCTCCTACCGGGACCGCCCTACGAGCAGTACTTC
J: TRBJ2-7
D: .
size: many
V: TRBV4-3
length: 15

CDR3: CASSYRSGPYNEQFF
DNA: TGTGCCAGCAGTTACCGGTCAGGCCCCTACAATGAGCAGTTCTTC
J: TRBJ2-1
D: .
size: .
V: TRBV6-2/TRBV6-3
length: 15

CDR3: CASSYIPGLARINEQFF
DNA: TGTGCCAGCAGCTATATACCTGGACTAGCAAGGATAAATGAGCAGTTCTTC
J: TRBJ2-1
D: TRBD2
size: few
V: TRBV5-4
length: 17

CDR3: CASGLGDTTDTQYF
DNA: TGTGCTAGTGGTTTGGGCGACACCACAGATACGCAGTATTTT
J: TRBJ2-3
D: .
size: .
V: TRBV12-5
length: 14

CDR3: CASSPGTGSWETQYF
DNA: TGTGCCAGCAGTCCCGGGACAGGGAGTTGGGAGACCCAGTACTTC
J: TRBJ2-5
D: TRBD1
size: .
V: TRBV27
length: 15

CDR3: CASSFPLTGYTGELFF
DNA: TGTGCCAGCAGCTTCCCTCTAACAGGGTACACCGGGGAGCTGTTTTTT
J: TRBJ2-2
D: .
size: many
V: TRBV7-8
length: 16

CDR3: CASSYYTEAFF
DNA: TGTGCCAGCAGTTACTACACTGAAGCTTTCTTT
J: TRBJ1-1
D: .
size: .
V: TRBV6-6
length: 11

CDR3: CASSYSWGGELFF
DNA: TGTGCCAGCAGTTACTCCTGGGGAGGGGAGCTGTTTTTT
J: TRBJ2-2
D: .
size: few
V: TRBV6-2/TRBV6-3
length: 13

CDR3: CASSPRGEEKLFF
DNA: TGCGCCAGCAGCCCCAGGGGGGAAGAAAAACTGTTTTTT
J: TRBJ1-4
D: TRBD1
size: .
V: TRBV4-3
length: 13

CDR3: CASSLGSSSYEQYF
DNA: TGTGCCAGTAGTTTGGGGTCCAGCTCCTACGAGCAGTACTTC
J: TRBJ2-7
D: .
size: few
V: TRBV19
length: 14

CDR3: CASSQTSGGSDTQYF
DNA: TGTGCCAGCAGCCAGACTAGCGGGGGGTCAGATACGCAGTATTTT
J: TRBJ2-3
D: TRBD2
size: few
V: TRBV9
length: 15

CDR3: CASSEFVRGQGANTGELFF
DNA: TGTGCCAGCAGTGAATTCGTGCGGGGACAGGGGGCGAACACCGGGGAGCTGTTTTTT
J: TRBJ2-2
D: TRBD1
size: few
V: TRBV6-1
length: 19

CDR3: CAIKAGANTEAFF
DNA: TGTGCCATCAAGGCCGGGGCGAACACTGAAGCTTTCTTT
J: TRBJ1-1
D: .
size: .
V: TRBV10-3
length: 13

CDR3: CASTEPPDTQYF
DNA: TGTGCCAGCACTGAGCCCCCAGATACGCAGTATTTT
J: TRBJ2-3
D: .
size: .
V: TRBV7-4
length: 12

CDR3: CASSAVTGGSTGYTF
DNA: TGTGCCAGCAGTGCCGTAACAGGGGGATCTACCGGCTACACCTTC
J: TRBJ1-2
D: TRBD1
size: few
V: TRBV12-3/TRBV12-4
length: 15

CDR3: CASSLEYAGATNEQFF
DNA: TGTGCCAGCAGCTTGGAATATGCGGGGGCTACCAATGAGCAGTTCTTC
J: TRBJ2-1
D: .
size: .
V: TRBV7-8
length: 16

CDR3: CASSTLGLATNTGELFF
DNA: TGTGCCAGCAGCACCCTGGGACTAGCGACGAACACCGGGGAGCTGTTTTTT
J: TRBJ2-2
D: TRBD2
size: .
V: TRBV9
length: 17

CDR3: CATSSGPRGTQYF
DNA: TGTGCCACCAGCAGTGGCCCGCGGGGTACGCAGTATTTT
J: TRBJ2-3
D: .
size: few
V: TRBV15
length: 13

CDR3: CASSLLTYEQYF
DNA: TGTGCCAGCAGCTTACTCACCTACGAGCAGTACTTC
J: TRBJ2-7
D: .
size: .
V: TRBV7-2
length: 12

CDR3: CASSVKEGARDTQYF
DNA: TGTGCCAGCAGTGTAAAGGAGGGGGCGCGGGATACGCAGTATTTT
J: TRBJ2-3
D: .
size: .
V: TRBV6-4
length: 15

CDR3: CASSRAWDRGYTGELFF
DNA: TGTGCCAGCAGCCGGGCCTGGGACAGGGGATACACCGGGGAGCTGTTTTTT
J: TRBJ2-2
D: TRBD1
size: few
V: TRBV6-2/TRBV6-3
length: 17

CDR3: CASSWTGSGANVLTF
DNA: TGCGCCAGCAGCTGGACAGGCTCTGGGGCCAACGTCCTGACTTTC
J: TRBJ2-6
D: TRBD1
size: many
V: TRBV5-1
length: 15

CDR3: CASSEVVGAAFF
DNA: TGTGCCAGCAGTGAAGTTGTGGGCGCGGCTTTCTTT
J: TRBJ1-1
D: .
size: many
V: TRBV6-2/TRBV6-3
length: 12

CDR3: CASSFGRQETQYF
DNA: TGTGCCAGTAGTTTTGGCAGGCAAGAGACCCAGTACTTC
J: TRBJ2-5
D: .
size: .
V: TRBV19
length: 13

CDR3: CVSRPGQGGIQYF
DNA: TGCGTCAGCAGGCCAGGACAGGGTGGCATTCAGTACTTC
J: TRBJ2-4
D: TRBD1
size: .
V: TRBV5-1
length: 13

CDR3: CASSQESPGLPNYGYTF
DNA: TGCGCCAGCAGCCAAGAGTCGCCAGGGTTGCCTAACTATGGCTACACCTTC
J: TRBJ1-2
D: .
size: many
V: TRBV4-1
length: 17

CDR3: CASSPLGTEAFF
DNA: TGTGCCAGCAGCCCCCTGGGTACTGAAGCTTTCTTT
J: TRBJ1-1
D: .
size: many
V: TRBV3-1
length: 12

CDR3: CSVSGGGRQETQYF
DNA: TGCAGCGTCTCTGGGGGGGGAAGACAAGAGACCCAGTACTTC
J: TRBJ2-5
D: TRBD2
size: .
V: TRBV29-1
length: 14

CDR3: CASSGYGQYPAGDTQYF
DNA: TGTGCCAGTAGTGGCTATGGACAATACCCTGCGGGAGATACGCAGTATTTT
J: TRBJ2-3
D: .
size: few
V: TRBV19
length: 17

CDR3: CASSRTGGAGDTQYF
DNA: TGTGCTAGCAGCCGAACAGGGGGCGCGGGGGATACGCAGTATTTT
J: TRBJ2-3
D: TRBD1
size: .
V: TRBV7-7
length: 15

CDR3: CASSYAGEPQFF
DNA: TGTGCCAGCAGCTACGCGGGAGAGCCCCAGTTCTTC
J: TRBJ2-1
D: TRBD2
size: .
V: TRBV7-2
length: 12